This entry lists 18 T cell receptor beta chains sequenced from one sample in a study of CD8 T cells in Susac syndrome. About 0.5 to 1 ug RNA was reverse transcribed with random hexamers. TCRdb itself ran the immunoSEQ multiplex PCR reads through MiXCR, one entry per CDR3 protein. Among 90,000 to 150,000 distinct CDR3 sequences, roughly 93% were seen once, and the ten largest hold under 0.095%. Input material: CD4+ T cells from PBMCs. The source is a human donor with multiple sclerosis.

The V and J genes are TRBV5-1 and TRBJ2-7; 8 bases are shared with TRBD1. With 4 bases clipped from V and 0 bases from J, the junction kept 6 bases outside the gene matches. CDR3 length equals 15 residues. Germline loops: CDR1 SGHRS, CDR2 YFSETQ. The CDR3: CASSVQGVTSYEQYF. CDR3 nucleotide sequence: TGCGCCAGCAGCGTACAGGGGGTGACCTCCTACGAGCAGTACTTC.

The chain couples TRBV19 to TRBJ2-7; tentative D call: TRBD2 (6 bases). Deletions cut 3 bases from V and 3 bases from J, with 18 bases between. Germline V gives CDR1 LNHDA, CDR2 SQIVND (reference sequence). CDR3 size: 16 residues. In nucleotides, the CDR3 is TGTGCCAGTAGTATCTCTCCGGGGGATCTACTCTACGAGCAGTACTTC. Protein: CASSISPGDLLYEQYF.

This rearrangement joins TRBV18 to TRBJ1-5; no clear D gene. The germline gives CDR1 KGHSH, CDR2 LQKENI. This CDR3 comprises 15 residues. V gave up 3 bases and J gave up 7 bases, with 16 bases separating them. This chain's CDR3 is CASSPVADNVQPQHF. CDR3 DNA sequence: TGTGCCAGCTCACCGGTGGCGGATAATGTACAGCCCCAGCATTTT.

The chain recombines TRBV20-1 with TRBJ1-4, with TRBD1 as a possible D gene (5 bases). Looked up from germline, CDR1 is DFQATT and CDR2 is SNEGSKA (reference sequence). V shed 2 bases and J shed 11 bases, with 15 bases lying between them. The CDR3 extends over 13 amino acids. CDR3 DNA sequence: TGCAGTGCTAGATCTTCGGGGCAGAAGAAACTGTTTTTT. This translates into CSARSSGQKKLFF.

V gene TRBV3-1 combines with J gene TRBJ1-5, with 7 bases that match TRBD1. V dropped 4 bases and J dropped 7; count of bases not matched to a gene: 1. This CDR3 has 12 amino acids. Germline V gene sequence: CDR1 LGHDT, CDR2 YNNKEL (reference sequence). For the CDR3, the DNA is TGTGCCAGCAGCCGGGACAGCCAGCCCCAGCATTTT. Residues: CASSRDSQPQHF.

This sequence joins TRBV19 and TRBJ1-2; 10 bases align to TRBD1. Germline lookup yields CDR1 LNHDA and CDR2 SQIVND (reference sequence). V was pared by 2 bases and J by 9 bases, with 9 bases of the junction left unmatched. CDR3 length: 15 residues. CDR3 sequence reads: CASSIPRTGGERYTF. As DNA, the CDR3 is TGTGCCAGTAGTATACCCCGGACAGGGGGTGAGCGCTACACCTTC. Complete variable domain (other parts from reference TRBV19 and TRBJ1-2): DGGITQSPKYLFRKEGQNVTLSCEQNLNHDAMYWYRQDPGQGLRLIYYSQIVNDFQKGDIAEGYSVSREKKESFPLTVTSAQKNPTAFYLCASSIPRTGGERYTFGSGTRLTVV.

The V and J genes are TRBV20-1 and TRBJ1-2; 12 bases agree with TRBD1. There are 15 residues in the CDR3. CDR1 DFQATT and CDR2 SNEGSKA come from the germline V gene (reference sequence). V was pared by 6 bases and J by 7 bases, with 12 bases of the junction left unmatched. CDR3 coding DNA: TGCAGTGCAACCTCCGGGACAGGGGGCTCGAGTGGCTACACCTTC. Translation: CSATSGTGGSSGYTF.

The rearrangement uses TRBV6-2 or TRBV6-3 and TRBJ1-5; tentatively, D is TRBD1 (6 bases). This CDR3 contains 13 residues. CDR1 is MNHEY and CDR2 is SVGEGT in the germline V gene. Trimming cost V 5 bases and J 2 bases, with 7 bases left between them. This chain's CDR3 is CASSNRGNQPQHF. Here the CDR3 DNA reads TGTGCCAGCAGTAACAGGGGCAATCAGCCCCAGCATTTT.

The CDR3 is CASSYRGSNQPQHF. The CDR3 coding sequence is TGTGCCAGCAGTTACAGGGGTAGCAATCAGCCCCAGCATTTT. The V and J genes are TRBV6-5 and TRBJ1-5; TRBD1 might be the D (5 bases). CDR1 is MNHEY and CDR2 is SVGAGI in the germline V gene. The CDR3 has 14 amino acids. V dropped 2 bases and J dropped 0 bases, with 5 bases sitting between them.

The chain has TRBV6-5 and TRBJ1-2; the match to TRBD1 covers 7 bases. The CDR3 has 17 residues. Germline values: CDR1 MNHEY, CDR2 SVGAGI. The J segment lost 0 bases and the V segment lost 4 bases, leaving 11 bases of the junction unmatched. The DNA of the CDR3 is TGTGCCAGCAGTTTCATACGACAGGGAACTTCTAACTATGGCTACACCTTC. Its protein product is CASSFIRQGTSNYGYTF.

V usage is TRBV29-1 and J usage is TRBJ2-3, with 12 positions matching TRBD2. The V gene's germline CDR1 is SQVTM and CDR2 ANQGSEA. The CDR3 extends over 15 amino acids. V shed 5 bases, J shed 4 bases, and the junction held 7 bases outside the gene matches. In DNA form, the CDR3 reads TGCAGCGTTACAAGGACTAGCGGGGCAGCAGATACGCAGTATTTT. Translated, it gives CSVTRTSGAADTQYF.

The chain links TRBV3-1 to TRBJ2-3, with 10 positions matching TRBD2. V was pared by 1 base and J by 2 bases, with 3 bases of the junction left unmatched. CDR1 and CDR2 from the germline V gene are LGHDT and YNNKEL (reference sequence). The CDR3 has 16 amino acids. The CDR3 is CASSQGLAGATDTQYF. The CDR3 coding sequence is TGTGCCAGCAGCCAAGGGCTAGCGGGGGCCACAGATACGCAGTATTTT.

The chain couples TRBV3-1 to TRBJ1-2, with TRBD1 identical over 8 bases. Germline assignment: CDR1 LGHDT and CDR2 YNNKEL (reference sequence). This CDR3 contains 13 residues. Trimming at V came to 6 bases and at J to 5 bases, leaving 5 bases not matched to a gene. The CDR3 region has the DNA TGTGCCAGCAGTCCTCAGGGGGCATATGGCTACACCTTC. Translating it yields CASSPQGAYGYTF.

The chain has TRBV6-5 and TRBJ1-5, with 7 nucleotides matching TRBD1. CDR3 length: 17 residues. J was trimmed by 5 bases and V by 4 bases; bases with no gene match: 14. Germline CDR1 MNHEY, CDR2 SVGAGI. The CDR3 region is CASSWVQGRGKYQPQHF. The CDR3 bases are TGTGCCAGCAGTTGGGTACAGGGGCGCGGGAAGTATCAGCCCCAGCATTTT.

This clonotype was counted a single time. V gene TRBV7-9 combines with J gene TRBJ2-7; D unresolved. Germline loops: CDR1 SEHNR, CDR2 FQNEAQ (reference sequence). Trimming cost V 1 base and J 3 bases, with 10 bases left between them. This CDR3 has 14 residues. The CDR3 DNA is TGTGCCAGCAGCTTAGATGGTGGGTACTACGAGCAGTACTTC. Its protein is CASSLDGGYYEQYF.

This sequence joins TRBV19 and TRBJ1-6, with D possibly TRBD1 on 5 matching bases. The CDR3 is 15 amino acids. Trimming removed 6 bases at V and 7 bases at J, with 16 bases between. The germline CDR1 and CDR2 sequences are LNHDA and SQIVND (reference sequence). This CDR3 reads CASSLTVTGNSPLHF. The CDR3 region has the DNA TGTGCCAGTAGCCTGACAGTAACCGGGAATTCACCCCTCCACTTT.

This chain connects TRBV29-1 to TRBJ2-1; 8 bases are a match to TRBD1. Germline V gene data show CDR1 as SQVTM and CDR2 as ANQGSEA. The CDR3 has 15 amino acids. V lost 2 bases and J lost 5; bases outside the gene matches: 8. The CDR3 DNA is TGCAGCGTTGAACGTTTGCAGGGGGCAGACAATGAGCAGTTCTTC. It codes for CSVERLQGADNEQFF.

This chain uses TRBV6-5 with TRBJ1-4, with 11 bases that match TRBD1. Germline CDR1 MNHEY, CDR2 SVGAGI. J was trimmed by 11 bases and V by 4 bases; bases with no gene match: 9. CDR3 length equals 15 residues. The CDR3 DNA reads TGTGCCAGCAGTTCCAAGGGGACAGGGGGGCCGAAACTGTTTTTT. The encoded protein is CASSSKGTGGPKLFF.